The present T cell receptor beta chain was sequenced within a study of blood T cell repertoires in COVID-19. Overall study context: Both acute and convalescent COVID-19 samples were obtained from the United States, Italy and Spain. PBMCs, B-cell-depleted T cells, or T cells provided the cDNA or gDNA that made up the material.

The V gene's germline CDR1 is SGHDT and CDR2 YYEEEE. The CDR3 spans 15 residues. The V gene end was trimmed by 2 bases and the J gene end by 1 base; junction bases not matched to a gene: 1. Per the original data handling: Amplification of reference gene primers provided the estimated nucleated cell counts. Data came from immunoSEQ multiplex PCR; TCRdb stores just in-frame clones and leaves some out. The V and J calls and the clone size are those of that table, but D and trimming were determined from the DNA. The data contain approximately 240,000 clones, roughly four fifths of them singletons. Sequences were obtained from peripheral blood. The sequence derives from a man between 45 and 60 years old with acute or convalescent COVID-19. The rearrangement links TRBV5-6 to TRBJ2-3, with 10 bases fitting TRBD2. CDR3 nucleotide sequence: TGTGCCAGCAGCTTAACTAGCGGGGGCACAGATACGCAGTATTTT. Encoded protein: CASSLTSGGTDTQYF. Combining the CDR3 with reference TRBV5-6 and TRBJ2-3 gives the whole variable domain DAGVTQSPTHLIKTRGQQVTLRCSPKSGHDTVSWYQQALGQGPQFIFQYYEEEERQRGNFPDRFSGHQFPNYSSELNVNALLLGDSALYLCASSLTSGGTDTQYFGPGTRLTVL.